This is a list of T cell receptor beta chains from one sample in a study of T cells in narcolepsy. Using immunoSEQ multiplex PCR, the repertoire was profiled, and TCRdb retains in-frame clones only, with some absent. The repertoire holds about 10,000 clones, with around 70% as singletons. Sequences were obtained from CD45RA- memory CD8+ T cells from PBMCs. The origin of the receptors is a human donor with narcolepsy. The CDR3 runs from the conserved cysteine through the conserved F or W. Fields, in order: J gene, D gene, V gene, clone size, CDR3 protein, CDR3 DNA. A D gene is named only where the DNA matches it firmly. Size is stated for part of the rows, as once, few or many counts, or as a class when the clone is expanded.

TRBJ2-1 | NA | TRBV7-8 | NA | CASSLPEIGGYNEQFF | TGTGCCAGCAGCCTCCCGGAGATAGGGGGGTACAATGAGCAGTTCTTC
TRBJ2-3 | NA | TRBV7-3 | NA | CASSLGLTDTQYF | TGTGCCAGCAGCTTAGGCCTGACAGATACGCAGTATTTT
TRBJ2-7 | NA | TRBV4-3 | NA | CASSQDRVGEQYF | TGCGCCAGCAGCCAAGACAGGGTTGGGGAGCAGTACTTC
TRBJ2-1 | NA | TRBV4-1 | NA | CASSQARTLNEQFF | TGCGCCAGCAGCCAAGCGAGGACACTAAATGAGCAGTTCTTC
TRBJ2-1 | NA | TRBV19 | few | CASRTRDYNEQFF | TGTGCCAGTAGAACCAGGGATTACAATGAGCAGTTCTTC
TRBJ1-2 | TRBD1 | TRBV28 | NA | CASSLPPPGQGYYGYTF | TGTGCCAGCAGTTTACCGCCCCCGGGACAGGGGTACTATGGCTACACCTTC
TRBJ1-5 | NA | TRBV4-3 | once | CASSPYRGQPQHF | TGCGCCAGCAGCCCCTATAGGGGTCAGCCCCAGCATTTT
TRBJ1-3 | NA | TRBV28 | NA | CASRQGIGDTIYF | TGTGCCAGCAGGCAGGGTATCGGAGACACCATATATTTT
TRBJ2-6 | NA | TRBV6-6 | NA | CASSAQASGANVLTF | TGTGCCAGCAGTGCACAGGCTTCTGGGGCCAACGTCCTGACTTTC
TRBJ1-5 | NA | TRBV5-5 | NA | CASSLDWGNQPQHF | TGTGCCAGCAGCTTGGATTGGGGGAATCAGCCCCAGCATTTT
TRBJ2-5 | TRBD2 | TRBV6-1 | NA | CASSGHRTSVWWEETQYF | TGTGCCAGCAGTGGGCACCGGACTAGTGTATGGTGGGAAGAGACCCAGTACTTC
TRBJ2-6 | NA | TRBV21-1 | NA | CASSNPGQGPRGANVLTF | TGTGCCAGCAGCAACCCGGGACAGGGGCCGAGGGGGGCCAACGTCCTGACTTTC
TRBJ1-2 | TRBD1 | TRBV29-1 | NA | CSARDSRPPYGYTF | TGCAGCGCCAGGGACAGTCGCCCCCCTTATGGCTACACCTTC
TRBJ2-1 | NA | TRBV11-2 | NA | CASSLDGSSYNEQFF | TGTGCCAGCAGCTTGGACGGGAGCTCCTACAATGAGCAGTTCTTC
TRBJ1-4 | TRBD1 | TRBV7-9 | NA | CASSYGTASTNEKLFF | TGTGCCAGCAGCTACGGGACAGCCTCAACTAATGAAAAACTGTTTTTT
TRBJ2-7 | NA | TRBV7-9 | NA | CASSPQSSYEQYF | TGTGCCAGCAGCCCACAGTCCTCCTACGAGCAGTACTTC
TRBJ1-4 | NA | TRBV7-9 | NA | CASSSSLIREKLFF | TGTGCCAGCAGCTCATCTCTTATCCGAGAAAAACTGTTTTTT
TRBJ1-4 | NA | TRBV7-9 | NA | CASSLDGEKLFF | TGTGCCAGCAGCTTAGATGGGGAAAAACTGTTTTTT
TRBJ1-2 | TRBD1 | TRBV5-8 | NA | CASSLADRGAEGGYTF | TGTGCCAGCAGCTTGGCGGACAGGGGGGCCGAGGGTGGCTACACCTTC
TRBJ1-2 | NA | TRBV4-3 | NA | CASSQDLSGNYGYTF | TGCGCCAGCAGCCAAGATCTCAGTGGAAACTATGGCTACACCTTC
TRBJ2-5 | NA | TRBV4-2 | once | CASSLSETQYF | TGTGCCAGCAGCTTATCAGAGACCCAGTACTTC
TRBJ2-4 | TRBD2 | TRBV5-3 | NA | CARSSETSGRSFQYF | TGTGCCAGATCCTCTGAGACTAGCGGGAGGTCGTTTCAGTACTTC
TRBJ2-3 | NA | TRBV9 | NA | CASSVAEGRDRTDTQYF | TGTGCCAGCAGCGTAGCTGAGGGGCGGGACCGCACAGATACGCAGTATTTT
TRBJ1-5 | NA | TRBV6-6 | NA | CASSLAEYSNQPQHF | TGTGCCAGCAGTTTGGCAGAGTATAGCAATCAGCCCCAGCATTTT
TRBJ1-1 | TRBD1 | TRBV6-1 | NA | CASSTGGGNTEAFF | TGTGCCAGCAGTACAGGGGGGGGGAACACTGAAGCTTTCTTT
TRBJ2-1 | TRBD2 | TRBV11-3 | NA | CASSPRLAGVPYNEQFF | TGTGCCAGCAGCCCCAGACTAGCGGGGGTTCCTTACAATGAGCAGTTCTTC
TRBJ2-1 | TRBD2 | TRBV5-6 | NA | CASSLDLAGIGGDEQFF | TGTGCCAGCAGCTTGGATCTAGCGGGGATAGGGGGCGATGAGCAGTTCTTC
TRBJ2-3 | TRBD2 | TRBV6-4 | NA | CASSDTTSGGGDTQYF | TGTGCCAGCAGTGACACGACTAGCGGGGGTGGAGATACGCAGTATTTT
TRBJ1-1 | NA | TRBV27 | NA | CASTQPPGTEAFF | TGTGCCAGCACCCAACCCCCGGGGACTGAAGCTTTCTTT
TRBJ2-3 | NA | TRBV7-3 | NA | CASSPAGGLVDTQYF | TGTGCCAGCAGCCCTGCCGGGGGTTTGGTGGATACGCAGTATTTT
TRBJ2-7 | TRBD1 | TRBV7-2 | few | CASSLGTGFSYEQYF | TGTGCCAGCAGCTTAGGGACAGGGTTTAGCTACGAGCAGTACTTC
TRBJ1-5 | NA | TRBV28 | NA | CASSLGVFDQPQHF | TGTGCCAGCAGTCTAGGGGTCTTTGATCAGCCCCAGCATTTT
TRBJ2-3 | NA | TRBV6-5 | NA | CASQGQGVSDTQYF | TGTGCCAGTCAGGGGCAGGGTGTTTCAGATACGCAGTATTTT
TRBJ2-7 | NA | TRBV5-1 | NA | CASSYPGQNYEQYF | TGCGCCAGCAGCTACCCTGGACAAAACTACGAGCAGTACTTC
TRBJ2-7 | TRBD1 | TRBV5-6 | NA | CASASLDRVEYEQYF | TGTGCCAGCGCCTCCTTGGACAGGGTGGAATACGAGCAGTACTTC
TRBJ2-7 | NA | TRBV5-5 | NA | CASSLGTRPYEQYF | TGTGCCAGCAGCTTGGGGACCCGCCCTTACGAGCAGTACTTC
TRBJ2-7 | NA | TRBV16 | NA | CASSPNFGVYEQYF | TGTGCCAGCAGCCCCAACTTTGGGGTCTACGAGCAGTACTTC
TRBJ1-5 | NA | TRBV11-3 | few | CASSYHAALRNQPQHF | TGTGCCAGCAGCTATCATGCGGCCCTACGCAATCAGCCCCAGCATTTT
TRBJ2-5 | NA | TRBV5-6 | once | CASCLRGETQYF | TGTGCCAGCTGCCTGAGGGGGGAGACCCAGTACTTC
TRBJ2-1 | NA | TRBV21-1 | NA | CASSKATSGRFREQFF | TGTGCCAGCAGCAAAGCGACTAGCGGGAGGTTTCGTGAGCAGTTCTTC
TRBJ2-5 | NA | TRBV25-1 | NA | CASSHGREETQYF | TGTGCCAGCAGCCATGGAAGAGAAGAGACCCAGTACTTC
TRBJ1-1 | NA | TRBV28 | NA | CASSNRGELQAFF | TGTGCCAGCAGTAACCGGGGGGAGCTACAAGCTTTCTTT
TRBJ2-7 | NA | TRBV4-1 | NA | CASSQHRDPVLGEQYF | TGCGCCAGCAGCCAGCACCGGGACCCCGTTTTGGGAGAGCAGTACTTC
TRBJ2-1 | NA | TRBV5-6 | NA | CASSLTDNEQFF | TGTGCCAGCAGCTTGACAGACAATGAGCAGTTCTTC
TRBJ2-7 | TRBD2 | TRBV6-1 | medium-sized | CASSEGLVRAFYEQYF | TGTGCCAGCAGTGAGGGACTAGTGAGAGCGTTCTACGAGCAGTACTTC
TRBJ1-1 | NA | TRBV6-5 | once | CASSYSDGFEAFF | TGTGCCAGCAGTTACTCCGACGGTTTTGAAGCTTTCTTT